Given below is one TCR beta chain in context. The data originate from a study of T cell responses to AZD1222 COVID-19 vaccine. Data came from immunoSEQ multiplex PCR; TCRdb stores just in-frame clones and leaves some out. The sample holds around 170,000 clones, approximately 90% seen once. Germline assignment: CDR1 SGHTA and CDR2 FQGNSA. V lost 3 bases to trimming and J lost 0 bases, with 8 bases between them. This CDR3 is 14 amino acids long. Here the sequenced sample was peripheral blood, taken on day 0 of AZD1222 vaccination. The receptor was derived from an adult in good health. The gene calls are TRBV7-2 and TRBJ1-1; D not certain. The CDR3 DNA reads TGTGCCAGCAGCTTCGGACGGATGAACACTGAAGCTTTCTTT. Translated: CASSFGRMNTEAFF.